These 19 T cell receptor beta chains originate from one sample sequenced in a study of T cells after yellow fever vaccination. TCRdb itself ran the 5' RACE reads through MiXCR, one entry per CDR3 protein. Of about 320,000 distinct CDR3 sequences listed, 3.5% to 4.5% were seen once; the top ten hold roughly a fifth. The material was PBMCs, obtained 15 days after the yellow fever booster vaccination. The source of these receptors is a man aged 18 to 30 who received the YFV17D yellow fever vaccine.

CDR3 sequence: CAIRGVAGELFF. CDR3 in DNA: TGTGCCATCAGGGGGGTCGCCGGGGAGCTGTTTTTT. This chain uses TRBV6-2 or TRBV6-3 with TRBJ2-2, with D perhaps matching TRBD1 (7 bases). The CDR3 length is 12 residues. Germline V gene sequence: CDR1 MNHEY, CDR2 SVGEGT. V shed 10 bases and J shed 6 bases, with 12 bases lying between them.

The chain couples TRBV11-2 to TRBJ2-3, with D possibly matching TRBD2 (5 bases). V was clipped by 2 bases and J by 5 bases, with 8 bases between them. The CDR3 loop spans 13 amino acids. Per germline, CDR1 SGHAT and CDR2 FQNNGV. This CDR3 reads CASSLSREDTQYF. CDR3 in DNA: TGTGCCAGCAGCTTATCGAGGGAAGATACGCAGTATTTT. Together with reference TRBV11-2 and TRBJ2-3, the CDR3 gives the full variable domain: EAGVAQSPRYKIIEKRQSVAFWCNPISGHATLYWYQQILGQGPKLLIQFQNNGVVDDSQLPKDRFSAERLKGVDSTLKIQPAKLEDSAVYLCASSLSREDTQYFGPGTRLTVL.

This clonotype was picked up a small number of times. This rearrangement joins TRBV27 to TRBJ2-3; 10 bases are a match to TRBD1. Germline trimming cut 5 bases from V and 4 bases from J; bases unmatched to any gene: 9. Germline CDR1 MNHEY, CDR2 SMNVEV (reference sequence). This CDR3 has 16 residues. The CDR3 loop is CASSPWRDRGADTQYF. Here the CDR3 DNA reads TGTGCCAGCAGTCCTTGGCGGGACAGGGGTGCAGATACGCAGTATTTT.

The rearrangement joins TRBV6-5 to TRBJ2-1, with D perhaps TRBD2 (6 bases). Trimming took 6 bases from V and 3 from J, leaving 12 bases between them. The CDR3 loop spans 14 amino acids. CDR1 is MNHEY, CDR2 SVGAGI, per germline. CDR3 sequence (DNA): TGTGCCAGCAGGGGAAGAGCGGGCTACAATGAGCAGTTCTTC. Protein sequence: CASRGRAGYNEQFF.

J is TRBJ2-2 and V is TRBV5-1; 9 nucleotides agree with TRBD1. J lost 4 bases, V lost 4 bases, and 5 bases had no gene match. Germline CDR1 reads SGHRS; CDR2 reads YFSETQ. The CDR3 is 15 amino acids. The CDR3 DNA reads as TGCGCCAGCAGCAGGACAGGGGAGCCCACCGGGGAGCTGTTTTTT. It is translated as CASSRTGEPTGELFF.

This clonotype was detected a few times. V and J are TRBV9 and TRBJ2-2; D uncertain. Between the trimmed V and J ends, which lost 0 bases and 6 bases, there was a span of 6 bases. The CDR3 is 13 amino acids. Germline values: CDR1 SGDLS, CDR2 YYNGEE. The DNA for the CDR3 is TGTGCCAGCAGCGTAGGTGGATCCGGGGAGCTGTTTTTT. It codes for CASSVGGSGELFF.

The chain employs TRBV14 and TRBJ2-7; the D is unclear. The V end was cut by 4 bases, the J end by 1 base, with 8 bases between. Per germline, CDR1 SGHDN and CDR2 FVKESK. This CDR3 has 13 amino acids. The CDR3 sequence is CASSPAVSYEQYF. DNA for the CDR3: TGTGCCAGCAGCCCGGCGGTGTCCTACGAGCAGTACTTC.

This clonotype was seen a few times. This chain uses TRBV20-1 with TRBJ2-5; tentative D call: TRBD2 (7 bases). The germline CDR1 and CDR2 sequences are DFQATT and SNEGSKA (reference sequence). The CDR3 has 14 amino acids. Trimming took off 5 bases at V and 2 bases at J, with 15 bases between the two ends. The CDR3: CSAFPRGAQETQYF. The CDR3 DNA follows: TGCAGTGCTTTTCCCCGGGGGGCTCAAGAGACCCAGTACTTC.

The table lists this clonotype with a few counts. In DNA, the CDR3 is TGTGCCAGCAGCAAACCGGGACAGATTTCCACCGGGGAGCTGTTTTTT. This codes for CASSKPGQISTGELFF. This rearrangement joins TRBV7-9 to TRBJ2-2, with 7 bases fitting TRBD1. This CDR3 is built from 16 residues. Germline V gene lookup returns CDR1 SEHNR and CDR2 FQNEAQ (reference sequence). V was pared by 5 bases and J by 4 bases, with 10 bases of the junction left unmatched.

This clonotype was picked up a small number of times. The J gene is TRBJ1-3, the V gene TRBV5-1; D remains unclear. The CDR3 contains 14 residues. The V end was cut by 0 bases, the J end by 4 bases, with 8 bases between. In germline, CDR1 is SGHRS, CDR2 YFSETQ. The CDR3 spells CASSLEQKGNTIYF. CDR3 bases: TGCGCCAGCAGCTTGGAACAGAAAGGAAACACCATATATTTT.

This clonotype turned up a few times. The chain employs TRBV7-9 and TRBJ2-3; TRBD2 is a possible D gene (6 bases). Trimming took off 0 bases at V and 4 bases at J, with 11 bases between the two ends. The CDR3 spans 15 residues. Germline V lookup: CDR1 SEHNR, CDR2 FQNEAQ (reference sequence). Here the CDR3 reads CASSLASGEADTQYF. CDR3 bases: TGTGCCAGCAGCTTAGCGTCGGGGGAGGCAGATACGCAGTATTTT.

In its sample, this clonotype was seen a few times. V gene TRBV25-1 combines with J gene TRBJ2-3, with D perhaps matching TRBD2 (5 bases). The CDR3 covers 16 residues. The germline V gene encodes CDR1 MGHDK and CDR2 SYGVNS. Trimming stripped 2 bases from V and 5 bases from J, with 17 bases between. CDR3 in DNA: TGTGCCAGCAGTGAAGGAGGCGGCATCTCCCAAGATACGCAGTATTTT. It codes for CASSEGGGISQDTQYF. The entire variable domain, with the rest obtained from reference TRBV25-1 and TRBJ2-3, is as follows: EADIYQTPRYLVIGTGKKITLECSQTMGHDKMYWYQQDPGMELHLIHYSYGVNSTEKGDLSSESTVSRIRTEHFPLTLESARPSHTSQYLCASSEGGGISQDTQYFGPGTRLTVL.

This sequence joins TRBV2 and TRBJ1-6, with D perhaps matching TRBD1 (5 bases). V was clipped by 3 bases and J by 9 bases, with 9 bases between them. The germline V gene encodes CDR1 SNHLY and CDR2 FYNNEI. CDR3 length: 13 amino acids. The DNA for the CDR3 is TGTGCCAGCAGTGACAGGGAGGCTTCACCCCTCCACTTT. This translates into CASSDREASPLHF.

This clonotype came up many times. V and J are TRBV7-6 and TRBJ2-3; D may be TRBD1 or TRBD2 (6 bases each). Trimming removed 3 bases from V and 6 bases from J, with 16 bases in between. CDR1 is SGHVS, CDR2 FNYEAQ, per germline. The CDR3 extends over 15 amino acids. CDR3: CASSFGVGGRDTQYF. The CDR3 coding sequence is TGTGCCAGCAGCTTTGGCGTCGGGGGCAGGGATACGCAGTATTTT.

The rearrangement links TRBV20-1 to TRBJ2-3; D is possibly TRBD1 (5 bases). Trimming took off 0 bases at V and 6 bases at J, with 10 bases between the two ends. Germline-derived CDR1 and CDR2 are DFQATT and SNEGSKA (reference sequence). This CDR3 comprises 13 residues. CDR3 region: CSAREAGWDTQYF. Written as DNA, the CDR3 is TGCAGTGCTAGAGAGGCAGGGTGGGATACGCAGTATTTT.

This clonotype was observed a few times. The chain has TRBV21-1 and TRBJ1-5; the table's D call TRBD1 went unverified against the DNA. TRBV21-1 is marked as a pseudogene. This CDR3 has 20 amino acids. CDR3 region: CASSKVEIAGDTEGNQPQHF. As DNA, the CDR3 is TGTGCCAGCAGCAAAGTAGAGATAGCAGGGGACACAGAGGGCAATCAGCCCCAGCATTTT.

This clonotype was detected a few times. CDR3: CASSLDSGNQPQHF. DNA for the CDR3: TGTGCCAGCAGCTTAGATTCAGGGAATCAGCCCCAGCATTTT. The chain couples TRBV7-9 to TRBJ1-5, with D maybe TRBD1 (5 bases). Deletions cut 1 base from V and 4 bases from J, with 8 bases between. This CDR3 spans 14 amino acids. Germline V gene lookup returns CDR1 SEHNR and CDR2 FQNEAQ (reference sequence).

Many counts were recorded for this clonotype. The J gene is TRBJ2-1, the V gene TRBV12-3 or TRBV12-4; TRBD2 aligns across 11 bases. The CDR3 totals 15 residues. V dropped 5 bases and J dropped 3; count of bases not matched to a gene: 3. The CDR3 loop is CASSTGLAVYNEQFF. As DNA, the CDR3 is TGTGCCAGCAGTACGGGACTAGCGGTCTACAATGAGCAGTTCTTC.

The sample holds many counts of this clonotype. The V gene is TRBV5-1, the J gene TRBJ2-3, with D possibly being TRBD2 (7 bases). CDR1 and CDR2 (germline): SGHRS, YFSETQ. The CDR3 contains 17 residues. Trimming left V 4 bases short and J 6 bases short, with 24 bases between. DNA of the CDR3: TGCGCCAGCAGCCCTACGACAGGTGGGAATAGCGGGGATACGCAGTATTTT. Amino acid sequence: CASSPTTGGNSGDTQYF. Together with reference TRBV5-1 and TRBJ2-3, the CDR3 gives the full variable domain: KAGVTQTPRYLIKTRGQQVTLSCSPISGHRSVSWYQQTPGQGLQFLFEYFSETQRNKGNFPGRFSGRQFSNSRSEMNVSTLELGDSALYLCASSPTTGGNSGDTQYFGPGTRLTVL.